The 17 T cell receptor beta chains listed next were all sequenced from one sample in a study of T cell responses to AZD1222 COVID-19 vaccine. TCRdb's copy holds only in-frame clones and misses some; the assay was immunoSEQ multiplex PCR. The table records some 170,000 clones, 90% to 95% of them present only once. The material was peripheral blood, obtained on day 0 of AZD1222 vaccination. The origin of the receptors is an adult in good health.

The rearrangement joins TRBV19 to TRBJ1-3, with 7 bases that match TRBD1. Germline lookup yields CDR1 LNHDA and CDR2 SQIVND (reference sequence). The V gene end was trimmed by 3 bases and the J gene end by 4 bases; junction bases not matched to a gene: 6. This CDR3 spans 15 amino acids. Here the CDR3 reads CASSMWQGVGNTIYF. CDR3 bases: TGTGCCAGTAGTATGTGGCAGGGGGTCGGAAACACCATATATTTT.

This chain connects TRBV7-2 to TRBJ2-5, with 8 bases lining up with TRBD1. The junction had 4 bases not matched to a gene; V was cut back by 6 bases and J by 4 bases. This CDR3 is 13 amino acids long. The germline V gene has CDR1 SGHTA and CDR2 FQGNSA. The CDR3 DNA follows: TGTGCCAGCAGTATACAGGGGGTAGAGACCCAGTACTTC. Its translation: CASSIQGVETQYF.

The chain employs TRBV18 and TRBJ1-4; D is undetermined. CDR3 length: 16 residues. The germline V gene encodes CDR1 KGHSH and CDR2 LQKENI. The V gene lost 3 bases and the J gene lost 0 bases, with 11 bases spanning the gap. CDR3 sequence reads: CASSPQERTTNEKLFF. CDR3 in DNA: TGTGCCAGCTCACCTCAGGAGAGAACAACTAATGAAAAACTGTTTTTT.

The chain has TRBV5-1 and TRBJ2-2; D is ambiguous. The V and J ends lost 2 bases and 1 base respectively, with 12 bases between them. Per germline, CDR1 SGHRS and CDR2 YFSETQ. The CDR3 covers 16 residues. Written as DNA, the CDR3 is TGCGCCAGCAGCTTATTTATGGCGCAGAACACCGGGGAGCTGTTTTTT. It specifies CASSLFMAQNTGELFF.

The rearrangement uses TRBV5-6 and TRBJ2-1, with a possible D match to TRBD2 (7 bases). This CDR3 is 15 amino acids long. Germline V gene data show CDR1 as SGHDT and CDR2 as YYEEEE. Trimming left V 0 bases short and J 7 bases short, with 14 bases between. CDR3 amino acids: CASSLGAQGGNEQFF. The CDR3 bases are TGTGCCAGCAGCTTGGGGGCACAGGGAGGGAATGAGCAGTTCTTC.

The chain combines TRBV6-5 with TRBJ1-3; no definite D call. Germline assignment: CDR1 MNHEY and CDR2 SVGAGI. The CDR3 has 14 amino acids. V lost 8 bases to trimming and J lost 2 bases, with 13 bases between them. CDR3 sequence (DNA): TGTGCCAGCGTTCAGGCAGAAGCTGGAAACACCATATATTTT. This encodes CASVQAEAGNTIYF.

This chain uses TRBV18 with TRBJ2-7, with 11 bases fitting TRBD1. Germline CDR1 and CDR2: KGHSH and LQKENI. CDR3 length: 14 residues. V lost 5 bases and J lost 3; bases outside the gene matches: 3. Here the CDR3 DNA reads TGTGCCAGCTCATCCGGGACAGGGGGCTACGAGCAGTACTTC. Translation: CASSSGTGGYEQYF.

The rearrangement joins TRBV7-8 to TRBJ1-1; no firm D call. This CDR3 is 15 amino acids long. V lost 2 bases, J lost 3 bases, and 13 bases lay in between. Germline CDR1 is SGHVS and CDR2 is FQNEAQ. Here the CDR3 DNA reads TGTGCCAGCAGCTTACGTACGGCGCGGGACACTGAAGCTTTCTTT. Translation gives CASSLRTARDTEAFF.

The chain uses TRBV25-1 and TRBJ2-5; the D is unclear. Germline V lookup: CDR1 MGHDK, CDR2 SYGVNS. Trimming stripped 7 bases from V and 5 bases from J, with 14 bases between. The CDR3 runs 13 residues. CDR3: CASTRSPAETQYF. The CDR3 DNA follows: TGTGCCAGCACCCGGAGTCCCGCGGAGACCCAGTACTTC.

The V and J genes are TRBV10-3 and TRBJ2-1, with 8 bases aligning to TRBD2. The CDR3 extends over 15 amino acids. Trimming cost V 6 bases and J 4 bases; bases outside gene matches: 8. From germline, CDR1 is ENHRY and CDR2 SYGVKD. As DNA, the CDR3 is TGTGCCATCAGCGAAAGGACTAGCCGGTACAATGAGCAGTTCTTC. Its translation: CAISERTSRYNEQFF.

The V call is TRBV3-1 (or the pseudogene TRBV3-2), the J call TRBJ1-4; TRBD1 might be the D (5 bases). Germline CDR1 reads LGHDT; CDR2 reads YNNKEL (reference sequence). Trimming stripped 4 bases from V and 3 bases from J, with 12 bases between. This CDR3 has 15 amino acids. The CDR3 here is CASSPRSQANEKLFF. The CDR3 region has the DNA TGTGCCAGCAGCCCCCGATCACAGGCTAATGAAAAACTGTTTTTT.

The chain is built from TRBV18 and TRBJ1-6; the D gene is possibly TRBD1 (6 bases). V was pared by 5 bases and J by 3 bases, with 8 bases between. CDR3 length equals 14 residues. Germline CDR1 KGHSH, CDR2 LQKENI. CDR3 in amino acids: CASSSTGYNSPLHF. The CDR3 nucleotides are TGTGCCAGCTCATCGACAGGCTATAATTCACCCCTCCACTTT. Combining the CDR3 with reference TRBV18 and TRBJ1-6 gives the whole variable domain NAGVMQNPRHLVRRRGQEARLRCSPMKGHSHVYWYRQLPEEGLKFMVYLQKENIIDESGMPKERFSAEFPKEGPSILRIQQVVRGDSAAYFCASSSTGYNSPLHFGNGTRLTVT.

The rearrangement uses TRBV15 and TRBJ2-5; 11 bases are shared with TRBD2. Germline lookup yields CDR1 LNHNV and CDR2 YYDKDF (reference sequence). The trim removed 2 bases at V and 1 base at J, leaving 0 bases unmatched. This CDR3 is 15 amino acids long. CDR3 region: CATSRLAGGQETQYF. The DNA for the CDR3 is TGTGCCACCAGCAGACTAGCGGGGGGCCAAGAGACCCAGTACTTC. Using reference TRBV15 and TRBJ2-5 for the parts outside the CDR3, the full variable domain is DAMVIQNPRYQVTQFGKPVTLSCSQTLNHNVMYWYQQKSSQAPKLLFHYYDKDFNNEADTPDNFQSRRPNTSFCFLDIRSPGLGDTAMYLCATSRLAGGQETQYFGPGTRLLVL.

The rearrangement uses TRBV2 and TRBJ1-6; D is uncertain. CDR1 and CDR2 (germline): SNHLY, FYNNEI. This CDR3 comprises 17 residues. Trimming stripped 0 bases from V and 0 bases from J, with 9 bases between. The CDR3 DNA is TGTGCCAGCAGTGAAGCCCAGTACAGCTCCTATAATTCACCCCTCCACTTT. This encodes CASSEAQYSSYNSPLHF.

The rearrangement links TRBV27 to TRBJ2-1, with 8 bases lining up with TRBD2. Per germline, CDR1 MNHEY and CDR2 SMNVEV (reference sequence). Trimming took 6 bases from V and 2 from J; bases not matched to a gene: 9. The length of the CDR3 is 16 residues. CDR3: CASSFSGTSPYNEQFF. Written as DNA, the CDR3 is TGTGCCAGCAGCTTCAGTGGGACTAGTCCCTACAATGAGCAGTTCTTC.

This rearrangement joins TRBV5-1 to TRBJ2-1, with 8 bases lining up with TRBD1. The length of the CDR3 is 15 residues. Trimming cost V 0 bases and J 9 bases; bases outside gene matches: 8. The germline CDR1 and CDR2 sequences are SGHRS and YFSETQ. The CDR3 is CASSLVQGGWSEQFF. CDR3 DNA: TGCGCCAGCAGCTTGGTACAGGGGGGTTGGAGTGAGCAGTTCTTC.

The chain carries TRBV6-2 or TRBV6-3 and TRBJ2-2; weak D call: TRBD1 (5 bases). This CDR3 has 16 amino acids. With 2 bases removed from V and 6 bases from J, the gap between germline ends came to 16 bases. Germline assignment: CDR1 MNHEY and CDR2 SVGEGT. The CDR3 coding sequence is TGTGCCAGCAGTTACGACGGCAGGGCCCCGCCCGGGGAGCTGTTTTTT. Amino acid sequence: CASSYDGRAPPGELFF.